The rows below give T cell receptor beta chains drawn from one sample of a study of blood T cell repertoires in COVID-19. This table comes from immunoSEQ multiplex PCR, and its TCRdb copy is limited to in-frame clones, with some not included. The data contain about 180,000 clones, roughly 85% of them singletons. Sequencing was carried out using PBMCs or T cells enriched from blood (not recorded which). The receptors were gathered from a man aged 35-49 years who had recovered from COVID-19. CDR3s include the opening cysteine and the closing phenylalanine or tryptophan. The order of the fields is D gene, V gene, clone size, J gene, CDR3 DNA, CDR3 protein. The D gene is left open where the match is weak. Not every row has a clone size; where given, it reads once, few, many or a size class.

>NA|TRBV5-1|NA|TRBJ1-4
TGCGCCAGCAGCTTGTGGAGTCCCGGTGAAAAACTGTTTTTT
CASSLWSPGEKLFF
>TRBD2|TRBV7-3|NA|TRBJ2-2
TGTGCCAGCAGCTCCAGGGGACTAGCGGGAGTTGGGTTTGGCGGGGAGCTGTTTTTT
CASSSRGLAGVGFGGELFF
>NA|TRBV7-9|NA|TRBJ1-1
TGTGCCAGCAGCCCCAGAAACACTGAAGCTTTCTTT
CASSPRNTEAFF
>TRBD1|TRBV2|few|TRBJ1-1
TGTGCCAGCAGTGAGGGGACAGGGGGAACTGAAGCTTTCTTT
CASSEGTGGTEAFF
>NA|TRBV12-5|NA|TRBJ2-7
TGTGCTAGTCTCTTGGGCGGGCCGACCTACGAGCAGTACTTC
CASLLGGPTYEQYF
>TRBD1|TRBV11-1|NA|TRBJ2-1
TGTGCCAGCAGCTTAGACGGACAGGACTACAATGAGCAGTTCTTC
CASSLDGQDYNEQFF
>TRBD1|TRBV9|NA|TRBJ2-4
TGTGCCAGCAGCAGGGGGCCGGATGAAAACATTCAGTACTTC
CASSRGPDENIQYF
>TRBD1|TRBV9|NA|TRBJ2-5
TGTGCCAGCAGCGTAGTTGACAGGGCCGGGACCCAGTACTTC
CASSVVDRAGTQYF
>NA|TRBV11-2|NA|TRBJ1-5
TGTGCCAGCAGCTTAGGCTCCGGGACTTCGGGACAGCCCCAGCATTTT
CASSLGSGTSGQPQHF
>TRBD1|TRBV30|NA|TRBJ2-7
TGTGCCTGGACAGGGGGCAGGAACGAGCAGTACTTC
CAWTGGRNEQYF
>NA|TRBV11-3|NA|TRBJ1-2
TGTGCCAGCAGCTTAGCCCTTAACTATGGCTACACCTTC
CASSLALNYGYTF
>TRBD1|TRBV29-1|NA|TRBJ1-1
TGCAGCGCCCAACGACAGGGGGTCAGTACTGAAGCTTTCTTT
CSAQRQGVSTEAFF
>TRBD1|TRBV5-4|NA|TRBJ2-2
TGTGCCAGCAGCTTTGGACAGGGATACACCGGGGAGCTGTTTTTT
CASSFGQGYTGELFF
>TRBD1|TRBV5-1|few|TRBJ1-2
TGCGCCAGCAGCGTCGGGACAGCTGGCTATGGCTACACCTTC
CASSVGTAGYGYTF
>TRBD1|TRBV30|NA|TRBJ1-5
TGTGCCTGGAGTCACAGGGGGCCCAATCAGCCCCAGCATTTT
CAWSHRGPNQPQHF
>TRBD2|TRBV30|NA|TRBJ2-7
TGTGCCTGGAGTGGGATAGCGGGCGAGCAGTACTTC
CAWSGIAGEQYF
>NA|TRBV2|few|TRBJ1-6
TGTGCCAGCATGACCTCCGCGGGATCACCCCTCCACTTT
CASMTSAGSPLHF
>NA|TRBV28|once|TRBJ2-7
TGTGCCAGCAGTTTCCCCCAGGACAGCTACGAGCAGTACTTC
CASSFPQDSYEQYF
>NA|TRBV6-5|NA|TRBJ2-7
TGTGCCAGCAGCATTGACTCACGCTACGAGCAGTACTTC
CASSIDSRYEQYF
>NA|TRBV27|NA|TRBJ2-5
TGTGCCAGCTGGACGGCGGGCCAAGAGACCCAGTACTTC
CASWTAGQETQYF
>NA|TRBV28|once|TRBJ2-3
TGTGCCAGCAGTCGACTGGACTCCTGGTACCACACAGATACGCAGTATTTT
CASSRLDSWYHTDTQYF
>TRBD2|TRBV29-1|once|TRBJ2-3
TGCAGCGTCGGCTGGGGGGGAGATACGCAGTATTTT
CSVGWGGDTQYF
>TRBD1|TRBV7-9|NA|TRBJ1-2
TGTGCCAGCAGGCCGGGACAGCAGATCAATCTGGGCTACACCTTC
CASRPGQQINLGYTF
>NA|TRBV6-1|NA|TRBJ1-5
TGTGCCAGCAGTGCAAAACGGGCGGGGGGCAATCAGCCCCAGCATTTT
CASSAKRAGGNQPQHF
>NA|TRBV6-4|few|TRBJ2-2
TGTGCCAGCAGTGGAGGAACCGGGGAGCTGTTTTTT
CASSGGTGELFF
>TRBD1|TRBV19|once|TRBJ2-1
TGTGCCAGTGGCCGGACAGGGGACTACAATGAGCAGTTCTTC
CASGRTGDYNEQFF
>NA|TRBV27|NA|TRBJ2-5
TGTGCCAGCAGTTTAAGGGGCAGGGTAGAGACCCAGTACTTC
CASSLRGRVETQYF
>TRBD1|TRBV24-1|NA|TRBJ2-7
TGTGCCACCAGTGATGCCGCCGGGACAGGGCTCCTCTACGAGCAGTACTTC
CATSDAAGTGLLYEQYF
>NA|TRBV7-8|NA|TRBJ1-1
TGTGCCAGCAGATTTCAGGGCATGAACACTGAAGCTTTCTTT
CASRFQGMNTEAFF
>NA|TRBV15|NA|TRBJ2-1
TGTGCCACCAGCAGAGATCCCTCACCAGGTAAAAATGAGCAGTTCTTC
CATSRDPSPGKNEQFF
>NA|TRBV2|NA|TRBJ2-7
TGTGCCAGCATCCCGGGACACAGCTCCTACGAGCAGTACTTC
CASIPGHSSYEQYF
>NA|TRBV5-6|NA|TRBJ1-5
TGTGCCAGCAGCCCCGGGGGAAATCAGCCCCAGCATTTT
CASSPGGNQPQHF
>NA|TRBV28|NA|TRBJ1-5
TGTGCCAGCAGTTTCACTCCCAATCAGCCCCAGCATTTT
CASSFTPNQPQHF
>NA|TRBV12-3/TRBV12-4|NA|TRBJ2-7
TGTGCCAGCACCGAGACACCCTACGAGCAGTACTTC
CASTETPYEQYF
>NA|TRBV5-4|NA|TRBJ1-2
TGTGCCAGCAGCTGGGCCAACCCAGGGGACGGCTATGGCTACACCTTC
CASSWANPGDGYGYTF
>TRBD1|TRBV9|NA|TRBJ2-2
TGTGCCAGCAGCGTAGATCCGACAGGGACCGGGGAGCTGTTTTTT
CASSVDPTGTGELFF
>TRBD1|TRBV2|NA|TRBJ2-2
TGTGCCAGCTCCTTAGACAGGGCCACCGGGGAGCTGTTTTTT
CASSLDRATGELFF
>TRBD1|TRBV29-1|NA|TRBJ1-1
TGCAGCGTTGACCGAGCAGGGGGGTACACTGAAGCTTTCTTT
CSVDRAGGYTEAFF
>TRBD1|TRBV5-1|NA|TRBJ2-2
TGCGCCAGCAGCCCGGGACAGGGGTTCACCGGGGAGCTGTTTTTT
CASSPGQGFTGELFF
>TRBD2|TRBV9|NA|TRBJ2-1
TGTGCCAGCAGCGTAGTCGGGACTAGCGGGTACCCTAGCTCCTACAATGAGCAGTTCTTC
CASSVVGTSGYPSSYNEQFF
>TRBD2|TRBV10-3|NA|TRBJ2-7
TGTGCCATCAGTAAGTCGGGACTAGTCAACGAGCAGTACTTC
CAISKSGLVNEQYF
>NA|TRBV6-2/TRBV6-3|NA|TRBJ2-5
TGTGCCAGCAGTCCCCGCGGAGTCTTCAATTCTGGAGAGACCCAGTACTTC
CASSPRGVFNSGETQYF
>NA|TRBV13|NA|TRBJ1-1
TGTGCCAGCGACAGACTGAACACTGAAGCTTTCTTT
CASDRLNTEAFF
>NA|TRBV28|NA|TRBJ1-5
TGTGCCAGCAGTTCTATAATTAATCAGCCCCAGCATTTT
CASSSIINQPQHF
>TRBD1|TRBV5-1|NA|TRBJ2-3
TGCGCCAGCAGCCAAACCTCGGGACAGTACACAGATACGCAGTATTTT
CASSQTSGQYTDTQYF
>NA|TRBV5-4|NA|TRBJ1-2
TGTGCCAGCAGCTCCGGGGTAGGAGGGATCGGCGGCTACACCTTC
CASSSGVGGIGGYTF